This T cell receptor (beta chain) was retrieved from a study of blood T cell repertoires in COVID-19. Turning to the study itself: From the United States, Italy and Spain came samples of acute and convalescent COVID-19. The cDNA or gDNA used as material had been derived from T cells, B-cell-depleted T cells, or PBMCs.

Per the original methods: Counts of nucleated cells, estimated from reference gene primer amplification, were obtained. Method: immunoSEQ multiplex PCR; TCRdb's copy keeps in-frame clones and lacks some. Clone size and V and J calls were adopted from that table, with D and trimming inferred from the DNA. Among over 95,000 clones, roughly 91% were seen once, and the ten largest hold 19%. The germline V gene encodes CDR1 ENHRY and CDR2 SYGVKD. The trim removed 0 bases at V and 2 bases at J, leaving 4 bases unmatched. The CDR3 has 16 residues. The sequenced material came from peripheral blood. This receptor was taken from a human donor with acute or convalescent COVID-19. The donor label of this sample is uncertain. V is TRBV10-3 and J is TRBJ1-5, with 7 bases lining up with TRBD1. The CDR3, as DNA: TGTGCCATCAGTGAGTCAAGGGGGCATGGCAATCAGCCCCAGCATTTT. This sequence encodes CAISESRGHGNQPQHF.